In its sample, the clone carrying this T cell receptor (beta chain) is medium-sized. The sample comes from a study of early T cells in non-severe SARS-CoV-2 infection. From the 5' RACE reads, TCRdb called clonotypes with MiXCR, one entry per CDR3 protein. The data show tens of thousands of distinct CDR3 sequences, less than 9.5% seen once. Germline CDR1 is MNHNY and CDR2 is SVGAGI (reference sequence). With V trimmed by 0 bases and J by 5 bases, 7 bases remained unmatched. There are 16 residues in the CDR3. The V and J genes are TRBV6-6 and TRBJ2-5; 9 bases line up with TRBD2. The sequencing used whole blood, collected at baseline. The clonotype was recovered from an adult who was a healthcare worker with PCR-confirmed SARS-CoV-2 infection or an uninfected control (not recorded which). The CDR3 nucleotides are TGTGCCAGCAGTTACTCAGGGACTAGCAAGGCTGAGACCCAGTACTTC. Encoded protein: CASSYSGTSKAETQYF.